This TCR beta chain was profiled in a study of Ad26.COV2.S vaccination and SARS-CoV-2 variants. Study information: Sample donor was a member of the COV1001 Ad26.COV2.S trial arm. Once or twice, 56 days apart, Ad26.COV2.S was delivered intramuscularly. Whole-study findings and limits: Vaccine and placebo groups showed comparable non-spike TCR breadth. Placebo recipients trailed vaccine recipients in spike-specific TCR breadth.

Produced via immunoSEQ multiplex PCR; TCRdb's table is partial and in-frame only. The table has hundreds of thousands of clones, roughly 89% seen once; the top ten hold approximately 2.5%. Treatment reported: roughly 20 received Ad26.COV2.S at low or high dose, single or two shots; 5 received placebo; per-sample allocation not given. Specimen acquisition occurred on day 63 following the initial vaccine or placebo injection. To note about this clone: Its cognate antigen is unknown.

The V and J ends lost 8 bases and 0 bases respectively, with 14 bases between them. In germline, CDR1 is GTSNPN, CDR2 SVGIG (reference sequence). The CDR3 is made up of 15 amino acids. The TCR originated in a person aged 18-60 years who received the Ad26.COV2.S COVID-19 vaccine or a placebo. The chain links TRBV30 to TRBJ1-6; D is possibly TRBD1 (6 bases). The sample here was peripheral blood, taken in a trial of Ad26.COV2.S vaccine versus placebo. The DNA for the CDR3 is TGTGCCCGGGACCAGGGGACCTCCTATAATTCACCCCTCCACTTT. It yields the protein CARDQGTSYNSPLHF.